Following are 27 T cell receptor beta chains from one sample sequenced in a study of cytomegalovirus exposure and HLA in healthy donors. In the PCR, 60 Vbeta and 13 Jbeta primers were used. The data were produced by immunoSEQ multiplex PCR, yet TCRdb's version contains in-frame clones alone and is incomplete. Of 70,000 to 95,000 clones listed, about four fifths were seen once; the top ten hold around 1.9%. Sequenced sample: PBMCs. The receptors here all came from a woman aged 25-40 years in good health and CMV-seronegative.

This clone came up a few times. The V gene is TRBV5-1, the J gene TRBJ2-2, with 7 bases matching TRBD1. There are 15 residues in the CDR3. V was pared by 3 bases and J by 2 bases, with 4 bases of the junction left unmatched. Germline CDR1 is SGHRS and CDR2 is YFSETQ. The CDR3 loop reads CASSWGTENTGELFF. CDR3 sequence (DNA): TGCGCCAGCAGCTGGGGGACAGAAAACACCGGGGAGCTGTTTTTT.

This clone turned up a few times. This chain connects TRBV4-1 to TRBJ1-1, with a possible D match to TRBD1 (6 bases). Per the germline V gene, CDR1 is MGHRA and CDR2 is YSYEKL. The V end lost 5 bases, the J end lost 2 bases, and 15 bases lay between the germline ends. CDR3 length equals 15 residues. CDR3 sequence: CASSDRTGGNTEAFF. The CDR3 DNA reads as TGCGCCAGCAGCGACCGGACGGGGGGCAACACTGAAGCTTTCTTT.

Turning to this clone: Its ends do not fully match the called genes, so a read error is possible. The rearrangement joins TRBV23-1 to TRBJ2-7; D is uncertain. TRBV23-1 is identified as an open reading frame with a role that is uncertain. The CDR3 contains 8 residues. CDR3 loop: CASSLRDF. The CDR3 region has the DNA TGCGCCAGCAGTCTTAGAGACTTC.

This chain connects TRBV27 to TRBJ2-3, with 7 bases lining up with TRBD1. J gave up 4 bases and V 7 bases, and 11 bases lay outside the gene matches. Germline assignment: CDR1 MNHEY and CDR2 SMNVEV (reference sequence). The CDR3 extends over 15 amino acids. Written as DNA, the CDR3 is TGTGCCAGCAAGTTGGGACAGAGGGAATCAGATACGCAGTATTTT. Translation gives CASKLGQRESDTQYF.

V gene TRBV9 combines with J gene TRBJ2-1, with 11 bases aligning to TRBD2. V was pared by 4 bases and J by 6 bases, with 12 bases of the junction left unmatched. Germline V gives CDR1 SGDLS, CDR2 YYNGEE. The CDR3 consists of 17 residues. Here the CDR3 DNA reads TGTGCCAGCAGCATAGCGGGAGGGCCCGTCTTTTTCAATGAGCAGTTCTTC. Its translation is CASSIAGGPVFFNEQFF.

The chain carries TRBV9 and TRBJ1-2, with D perhaps matching TRBD1 (5 bases). There are 15 residues in the CDR3. Germline V gives CDR1 SGDLS, CDR2 YYNGEE. V shed 0 bases and J shed 2 bases, with 11 bases lying between them. CDR3 coding DNA: TGTGCCAGCAGCGTAGATACAGGATTGAACTATGGCTACACCTTC. Amino acids: CASSVDTGLNYGYTF.

The chain is built from TRBV5-1 and TRBJ2-1, with 7 bases aligning to TRBD1. Germline V CDR1 and CDR2: SGHRS, YFSETQ. J was trimmed by 6 bases and V by 0 bases; bases with no gene match: 3. This CDR3 region has 14 residues. Written as DNA, the CDR3 is TGCGCCAGCAGCTTGGGGGACAGCCCCAATGAGCAGTTCTTC. This encodes CASSLGDSPNEQFF.

This clone was picked up one time. The gene calls are TRBV5-5 and TRBJ2-7; D perhaps matches TRBD2 (6 bases). CDR3 length equals 15 residues. Trimming took off 2 bases at V and 1 base at J, with 13 bases between the two ends. CDR1 and CDR2 (germline): SGHKS, YYEKEE (reference sequence). The CDR3 loop reads CASSLVGGKSYEQYF. Here the CDR3 DNA reads TGTGCCAGCAGCTTAGTTGGAGGGAAGTCCTACGAGCAGTACTTC.

V and J are TRBV5-1 and TRBJ2-3; TRBD2 agrees at 9 bases. Looked up from germline, CDR1 is SGHRS and CDR2 is YFSETQ. Trimming at V came to 5 bases and at J to 6 bases, leaving 16 bases not matched to a gene. CDR3 length equals 17 residues. Written as DNA, the CDR3 is TGCGCCAGCAGTCCCCGGGCGTTTAGCGGGAGTGGTGATACGCAGTATTTT. Translating it yields CASSPRAFSGSGDTQYF.

This clone has more than one count but fewer than ten. V is TRBV4-3 and J is TRBJ2-7; D possibly corresponds to TRBD1 (5 bases). The CDR3 spans 16 residues. The V and J ends lost 0 bases and 3 bases respectively, with 15 bases between them. Germline values: CDR1 LGHNA, CDR2 YSLEER. CDR3 region: CASSQDMGTGSYEQYF. In DNA, the CDR3 is TGCGCCAGCAGCCAAGATATGGGTACAGGAAGCTACGAGCAGTACTTC.

V gene TRBV5-1 combines with J gene TRBJ1-1; TRBD1 matches at 10 bases. The V gene end was trimmed by 4 bases and the J gene end by 10 bases; junction bases not matched to a gene: 4. The germline V gene encodes CDR1 SGHRS and CDR2 YFSETQ. This CDR3 has 12 residues. CDR3 sequence (DNA): TGCGCCAGCAGCACAGGACAGGGGGGAGCTTTCTTT. Translation: CASSTGQGGAFF.

The chain combines TRBV19 with TRBJ2-3; TRBD1 matches 8 bases. Germline lookup yields CDR1 LNHDA and CDR2 SQIVND (reference sequence). The CDR3 length is 17 residues. J gave up 1 base and V 1 base, and 7 bases lay outside the gene matches. This chain's CDR3 is CASSIGTGSVGTDTQYF. The CDR3 DNA sequence: TGTGCCAGTAGTATAGGGACAGGGAGCGTGGGCACAGATACGCAGTATTTT. Combining the CDR3 with reference TRBV19 and TRBJ2-3 gives the whole variable domain DGGITQSPKYLFRKEGQNVTLSCEQNLNHDAMYWYRQDPGQGLRLIYYSQIVNDFQKGDIAEGYSVSREKKESFPLTVTSAQKNPTAFYLCASSIGTGSVGTDTQYFGPGTRLTVL.

The chain has TRBV5-1 and TRBJ1-6; 10 bases agree with TRBD1. Germline V gives CDR1 SGHRS, CDR2 YFSETQ. This CDR3 has 14 amino acids. The ends lost 4 bases at V and 14 bases at J; junction bases unmatched: 9. CDR3 residues: CASSPGTGESTLHF. Here the CDR3 DNA reads TGCGCCAGCAGCCCCGGGACAGGGGAGTCGACCCTCCACTTT.

With regard to this clone: Germline is not matched at one junction end, which may reflect a read error. The chain recombines TRBV7-7 with TRBJ1-4, with D perhaps TRBD1 (5 bases). The germline gives CDR1 SSHAT, CDR2 FNYEAQ (reference sequence). There are 15 residues in the CDR3. As DNA, the CDR3 is TGTGCTAGCAGCTTATATCCAGGGCAGGAAGAAAAACTGTTTTTT. Translating gives CASSLYPGQEEKLFF.

The chain links TRBV28 to TRBJ2-7; D perhaps matches TRBD2 (5 bases). CDR3 length: 16 amino acids. Trimming removed 6 bases at V and 3 bases at J, with 21 bases between. Germline V gene lookup returns CDR1 MDHEN and CDR2 SYDVKM. The CDR3 DNA reads TGTGCCAGCAGATCTTTTGAGGGAGTCGGGGACTACGAGCAGTACTTC. This sequence encodes CASRSFEGVGDYEQYF. Supplemented by reference TRBV28 and TRBJ2-7, the full variable domain reads DVKVTQSSRYLVKRTGEKVFLECVQDMDHENMFWYRQDPGLGLRLIYFSYDVKMKEKGDIPEGYSVSREKKERFSLILESASTNQTSMYLCASRSFEGVGDYEQYFGPGTRLTVT.

This chain joins TRBV7-8 and TRBJ1-1, with D possibly being TRBD1 (5 bases). The CDR3 runs 15 residues. CDR1 and CDR2 (germline): SGHVS, FQNEAQ. V was cut by 5 bases and J by 1 base, with 14 bases left in between. The CDR3 bases are TGTGCCAGCAGCAAGGTAAACCAGGGGAACACTGAAGCTTTCTTT. Translated, it gives CASSKVNQGNTEAFF. The full variable domain, completed using reference TRBV7-8 and TRBJ1-1, is GAGVSQSPRYKVAKRGQDVALRCDPISGHVSLFWYQQALGQGPEFLTYFQNEAQLDKSGLPSDRFFAERPEGSVSTLKIQRTQQEDSAVYLCASSKVNQGNTEAFFGQGTRLTVV.

The chain combines TRBV5-3 with TRBJ2-1, with 8 nucleotides matching TRBD1. TRBV5-3 is reported as an ORF; its role is uncertain. V shed 3 bases and J 8 bases; nucleotides not matched to a gene: 10. The CDR3 sequence is 15 residues long. The CDR3 DNA reads TGTGCCAGAAGCTCAGGGGGCGAGGGACAATATGAGCAGTTCTTC. Protein: CARSSGGEGQYEQFF.

The chain is built from TRBV18 and TRBJ1-4, with D hard to call. CDR1 KGHSH and CDR2 LQKENI come from the germline V gene. V was pared by 3 bases and J by 8 bases, with 7 bases between. There are 12 residues in the CDR3. The CDR3 spells CASSPDREKLFF. CDR3 coding DNA: TGTGCCAGCTCACCTGATCGGGAAAAACTGTTTTTT.

The rearrangement joins TRBV29-1 to TRBJ1-3; D is ambiguous. CDR3 length: 13 residues. V lost 1 base to trimming and J lost 3 bases, with 7 bases between them. Germline loops: CDR1 SQVTM, CDR2 ANQGSEA. In DNA form, the CDR3 reads TGCAGCGTTGAAGGGGGAGGTGGAAACACCATATATTTT. It translates to CSVEGGGGNTIYF.

The chain joins TRBV2 to TRBJ2-1; 9 nucleotides align to TRBD2. The CDR3 consists of 14 residues. V was clipped by 6 bases and J by 4 bases; unmatched bases: 4. Per germline, CDR1 SNHLY and CDR2 FYNNEI. CDR3 nucleotides: TGTGCCAGCAGAATGGCGGGAGGGTACAATGAGCAGTTCTTC. Its protein is CASRMAGGYNEQFF.

The chain is built from TRBV28 and TRBJ2-5; 11 nucleotides align to TRBD1. The last part of the DNA fits TRBJ2-7 better; the J call may be wrong. CDR3 size: 15 residues. Germline values: CDR1 MDHEN, CDR2 SYDVKM. The CDR3 DNA follows: TGTGCCAGCAGTTTCCCGGGACAGGGGGCCTACGAGCAGTACTTC. It codes for CASSFPGQGAYEQYF.

The chain is built from TRBV5-6 and TRBJ2-5; 9 bases match TRBD2. This CDR3 is 16 amino acids long. CDR1 is SGHDT, CDR2 YYEEEE, per germline. Trimming cost V 3 bases and J 2 bases; bases outside gene matches: 8. This CDR3 is CASSSKTSGHQETQYF. The CDR3 DNA reads as TGTGCCAGCAGCTCAAAGACTAGCGGCCATCAAGAGACCCAGTACTTC.

The rearrangement uses TRBV4-1 and TRBJ2-4; TRBD2 matches 15 bases. The J segment lost 0 bases and the V segment lost 5 bases, leaving 11 bases of the junction unmatched. Germline V lookup: CDR1 MGHRA, CDR2 YSYEKL. The CDR3 contains 20 residues. CDR3 sequence reads: CASSTEGLAGGSLAKNIQYF. CDR3 coding DNA: TGCGCCAGCAGCACCGAGGGACTAGCGGGAGGATCCTTAGCCAAAAACATTCAGTACTTC.

J is TRBJ2-6 and V is TRBV27; 7 nucleotides match TRBD2. The CDR3 contains 15 residues. CDR1 is MNHEY, CDR2 SMNVEV, per germline (reference sequence). Losses at the gene ends were 3 bases for V and 1 base for J; bases not matched to a gene: 0. In DNA, the CDR3 is TGTGCCAGCAGTTTCGGGAGGTCTGGGGCCAACGTCCTGACTTTC. Its protein is CASSFGRSGANVLTF.

V usage is TRBV4-3 and J usage is TRBJ2-3; unclear D gene. This CDR3 region has 15 residues. In germline, CDR1 is LGHNA, CDR2 YSLEER. V was clipped by 1 base and J by 4 bases, with 12 bases between them. The CDR3 DNA is TGCGCCAGCAGCCAAGTATACTGGTCTCCAGATACGCAGTATTTT. It codes for CASSQVYWSPDTQYF.

The chain uses TRBV27 and TRBJ2-7; 9 bases are a match to TRBD1. The length of the CDR3 is 15 residues. The V gene's germline CDR1 is MNHEY and CDR2 SMNVEV (reference sequence). V lost 2 bases and J lost 6; bases outside the gene matches: 8. CDR3 in amino acids: CASSLRGTGFLEQYF. Here the CDR3 DNA reads TGTGCCAGCAGTTTAAGAGGGACAGGGTTTCTCGAGCAGTACTTC.

About this clone: Its ends do not fully match the called genes, so a read error is possible. This chain links TRBV2 with TRBJ2-3; 11 positions match TRBD2. This CDR3 is 15 amino acids long. CDR1 and CDR2 from the germline V gene are SNHLY and FYNNEI. Written as DNA, the CDR3 is TGTGCCAGCAGGGAAGGACTAGCGGGTACAGATACGCAGTATTTT. Amino acid sequence: CASREGLAGTDTQYF.